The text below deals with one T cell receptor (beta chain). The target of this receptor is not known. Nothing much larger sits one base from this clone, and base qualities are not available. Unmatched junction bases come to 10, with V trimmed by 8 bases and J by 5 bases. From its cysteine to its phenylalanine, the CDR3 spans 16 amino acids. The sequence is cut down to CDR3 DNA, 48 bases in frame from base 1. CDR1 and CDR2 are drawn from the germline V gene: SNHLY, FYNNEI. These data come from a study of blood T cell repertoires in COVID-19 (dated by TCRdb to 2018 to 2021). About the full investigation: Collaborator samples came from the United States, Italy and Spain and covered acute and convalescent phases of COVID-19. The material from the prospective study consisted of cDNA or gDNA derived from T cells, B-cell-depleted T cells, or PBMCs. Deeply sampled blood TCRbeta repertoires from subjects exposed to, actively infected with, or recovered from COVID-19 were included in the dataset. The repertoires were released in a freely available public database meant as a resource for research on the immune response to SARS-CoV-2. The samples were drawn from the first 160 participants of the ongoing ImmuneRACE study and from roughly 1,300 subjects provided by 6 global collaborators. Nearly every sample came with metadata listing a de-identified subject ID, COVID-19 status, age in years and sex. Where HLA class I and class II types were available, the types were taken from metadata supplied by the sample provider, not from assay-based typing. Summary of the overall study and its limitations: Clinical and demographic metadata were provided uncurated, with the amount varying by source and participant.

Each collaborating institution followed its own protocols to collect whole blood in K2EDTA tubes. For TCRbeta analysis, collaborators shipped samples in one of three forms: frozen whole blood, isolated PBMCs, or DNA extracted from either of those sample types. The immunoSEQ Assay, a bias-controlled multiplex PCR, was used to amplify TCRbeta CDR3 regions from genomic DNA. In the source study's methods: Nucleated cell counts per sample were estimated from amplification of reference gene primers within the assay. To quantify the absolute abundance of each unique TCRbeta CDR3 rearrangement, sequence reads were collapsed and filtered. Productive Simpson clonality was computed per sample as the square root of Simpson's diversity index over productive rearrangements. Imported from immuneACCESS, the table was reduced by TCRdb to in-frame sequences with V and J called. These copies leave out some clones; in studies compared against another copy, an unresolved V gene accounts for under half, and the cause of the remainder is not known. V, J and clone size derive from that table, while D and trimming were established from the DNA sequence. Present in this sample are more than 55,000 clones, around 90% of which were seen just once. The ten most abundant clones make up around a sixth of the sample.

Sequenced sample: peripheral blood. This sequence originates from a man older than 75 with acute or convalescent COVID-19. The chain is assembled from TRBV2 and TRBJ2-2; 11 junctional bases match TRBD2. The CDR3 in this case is CASRRSGGAGTGELFF. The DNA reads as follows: TGTGCCAGCCGCCGTAGCGGGGGGGCCGGAACCGGGGAGCTGTTTTTT.